This TCR beta chain is from a study of T-cell memory formation after mild COVID-19. Study-wide findings and caveats: Clones which contracted sat mainly in CM and EM if CD4+, and in EMRA if CD8+.

There are 14 residues in the CDR3. The germline V and J ends were trimmed by 5 bases and 7 bases, with 15 bases remaining between them. Via MiXCR, TCRdb re-called the 5' RACE reads, giving one row per CDR3 protein. The sample contains tens of thousands of distinct CDR3 sequences, approximately 25% of which appear only once. For this clonotype: Its antigen is still unknown.

The sequenced sample was PBMCs or a T cell subset sorted from them (not recorded which). This clonotype originated in a man younger than 35 who had mild COVID-19 (a few samples of this study predate the infection). Cell type and time point are not known. The V and J genes are TRBV12-3 or TRBV12-4 and TRBJ1-5; D is unresolved. CDR3 amino acids: CASSPAHGSQPQHF. CDR3 nucleotides: TGTGCCAGCAGTCCCGCCCACGGGTCCCAGCCCCAGCATTTT.